The 10 T cell receptor beta chains presented below share a single source sample, sequenced in a study of shared clonotypes between healthy human individuals. Sequenced by immunoSEQ multiplex PCR; TCRdb stores in-frame clones only, minus some. The table includes some 490,000 clones, approximately 80% detected once. Specimen: PBMCs. The receptors here all came from a woman aged 40-49 years in good health. Some clones in this sample may be carry-over from other donors' samples.

The V call is TRBV15, the J call TRBJ1-1; 7 nucleotides align to TRBD1. The CDR3 has 13 amino acids. With V trimmed by 4 bases and J by 4 bases, 3 bases remained unmatched. CDR1 and CDR2 from the germline V gene are LNHNV and YYDKDF (reference sequence). The CDR3 DNA is TGTGCCACCAGCATGACAGGGACCACTGAAGCTTTCTTT. Translating it yields CATSMTGTTEAFF.

The rearrangement joins TRBV4-3 to TRBJ2-5; D is unresolved. Germline CDR1 LGHNA, CDR2 YSLEER. V was trimmed by 0 bases and J by 3 bases, leaving 8 bases between them. CDR3 length: 14 residues. CDR3 sequence reads: CASSQEFKEETQYF. CDR3 bases: TGCGCCAGCAGCCAAGAGTTCAAGGAAGAGACCCAGTACTTC.

This clone was seen only a few times. The chain joins TRBV9 to TRBJ1-1; D is unclear. CDR1 is SGDLS, CDR2 YYNGEE, per germline. The CDR3 contains 13 residues. The germline V and J ends were trimmed by 0 bases and 0 bases, with 3 bases remaining between them. CDR3 in amino acids: CASSVGMNTEAFF. The CDR3 DNA is TGTGCCAGCAGCGTAGGAATGAACACTGAAGCTTTCTTT.

CDR3 sequence (DNA): TGTGCCAGCAGCCGGGACAGGGGTCGGAACACTGAAGCTTTCTTT. Translated, it gives CASSRDRGRNTEAFF. The chain links TRBV6-5 to TRBJ1-1; TRBD1 aligns across 10 bases. The CDR3 covers 15 residues. Germline CDR1 and CDR2: MNHEY and SVGAGI. The V and J ends lost 6 bases and 1 base, in that order; junction bases with no gene match: 5.

This clone has just a few counts. The chain combines TRBV28 with TRBJ2-5; the match to TRBD2 covers 10 bases. The J call may be wrong; the DNA end is better matched by TRBJ2-7. Germline V CDR1 and CDR2: MDHEN, SYDVKM. The CDR3 totals 15 residues. The CDR3 sequence: CASRRQAGGTYEQYF. CDR3 bases: TGTGCCAGCCGACGGCAAGCGGGAGGGACCTACGAGCAGTACTTC.

This clone was found once. This sequence joins TRBV27 and TRBJ1-5, with 8 bases fitting TRBD1. Germline-derived CDR1 and CDR2 are MNHEY and SMNVEV (reference sequence). CDR3 length: 13 amino acids. The trim removed 8 bases at V and 6 bases at J, leaving 6 bases unmatched. The CDR3 sequence: CASRDRGGQPQHF. CDR3 in DNA: TGTGCCAGCCGCGACAGGGGAGGTCAGCCCCAGCATTTT.

The chain joins TRBV2 to TRBJ2-5; 14 positions match TRBD2. Germline CDR1 is SNHLY and CDR2 is FYNNEI. This CDR3 has 15 residues. Losses at the gene ends were 4 bases for V and 4 bases for J; bases not matched to a gene: 2. The CDR3 loop is CASSGLAGGPETQYF. In DNA form, the CDR3 reads TGTGCCAGCAGTGGACTAGCGGGAGGGCCAGAGACCCAGTACTTC.

The rearrangement links TRBV29-1 to TRBJ1-3; D uncertain. The CDR3 length is 12 residues. V was trimmed by 4 bases and J by 0 bases, leaving 4 bases between them. Germline CDR1 SQVTM, CDR2 ANQGSEA. The CDR3 is CSVVHSGNTIYF. The DNA for the CDR3 is TGCAGCGTTGTGCACTCTGGAAACACCATATATTTT.

The V and J genes are TRBV28 and TRBJ2-2, with D maybe TRBD2 (5 bases). V dropped 7 bases and J dropped 2 bases, with 17 bases sitting between them. Germline CDR1 reads MDHEN; CDR2 reads SYDVKM. This CDR3 has 16 residues. CDR3 sequence reads: CASTPGGAPNTGELFF. CDR3 DNA: TGTGCCAGCACCCCAGGAGGAGCCCCCAACACCGGGGAGCTGTTTTTT.

CDR3 coding DNA: TGTGCCAGCAGTTGGGGACAGGGGATTAATTCACCCCTCCACTTT. Translation: CASSWGQGINSPLHF. The J gene is TRBJ1-6, the V gene TRBV28; TRBD1 aligns across 10 bases. The trim removed 4 bases at V and 6 bases at J, leaving 3 bases unmatched. The CDR3 is 15 residues long. CDR1 is MDHEN and CDR2 is SYDVKM in the germline V gene.